Below, 10 T cell receptor beta chains from the same sample are listed, as sequenced in a study of blood T cell repertoires in COVID-19. The protocol was immunoSEQ multiplex PCR, while the TCRdb copy is restricted to in-frame clones and leaves out a portion. The data contain approximately 190,000 clones, nearly 90% of them singletons. The sequenced sample consisted of peripheral blood. The receptors stem from a man in his 60s with active or convalescent COVID-19.

On this clone itself: At the DNA level, this CDR3 is encoded by other sequences in the same sample as well. V and J are TRBV4-1 and TRBJ2-3, with D perhaps TRBD2 (7 bases). This CDR3 spans 15 amino acids. V lost 1 base and J lost 0, with 8 bases in between. In germline, CDR1 is MGHRA, CDR2 YSYEKL. In DNA, the CDR3 is TGCGCCAGCAGCCAAGGGGGGGGCAGCACAGATACGCAGTATTTT. This encodes CASSQGGGSTDTQYF.

The chain links TRBV29-1 to TRBJ2-2; possible D gene TRBD1, 6 bases. V was clipped by 4 bases and J by 1 base, with 10 bases between them. Germline V gene sequence: CDR1 SQVTM, CDR2 ANQGSEA. CDR3 size: 14 residues. The CDR3 reads CSVGTAENTGELFF. The CDR3, as DNA: TGCAGCGTTGGGACAGCCGAGAACACCGGGGAGCTGTTTTTT.

DNA of the CDR3: TGCGCCAGCAGCCGGACGACAGGGAGTACCGACAATGAGCAGTTCTTC. Its protein is CASSRTTGSTDNEQFF. The chain has TRBV5-1 and TRBJ2-1, with TRBD1 matching 7 bases. Trimming at V came to 4 bases and at J to 5 bases, leaving 12 bases not matched to a gene. This CDR3 is 16 amino acids long. Germline V gene sequence: CDR1 SGHRS, CDR2 YFSETQ.

In this sample, this clone turned up once. This sequence joins TRBV6-1 and TRBJ1-2; D is undetermined. V dropped 3 bases and J dropped 8 bases, with 13 bases sitting between them. The CDR3 loop spans 13 amino acids. Germline values: CDR1 MNHNS, CDR2 SASEGT. CDR3 coding DNA: TGTGCCAGCAGTGAGTTAGCGAAAAGGGGCTACACCTTC. It yields the protein CASSELAKRGYTF.

This clone appeared a few times. The V gene is TRBV7-2, the J gene TRBJ1-2; D is undetermined. The CDR3 contains 12 residues. From germline, CDR1 is SGHTA and CDR2 FQGNSA. V lost 5 bases, J lost 8 bases, and 12 bases lay in between. The CDR3 DNA sequence: TGTGCCAGCAGCGCTCCTGTGCGGGGCTACACCTTC. It is translated as CASSAPVRGYTF.

This clone came up once. The rearrangement uses TRBV4-1 and TRBJ2-7; perhaps TRBD1 as D (6 bases). The CDR3 is 16 amino acids. With 0 bases removed from V and 0 bases from J, the gap between germline ends came to 12 bases. Looked up from germline, CDR1 is MGHRA and CDR2 is YSYEKL. The CDR3 loop reads CASSQDFRGNSYEQYF. The CDR3 DNA reads as TGCGCCAGCAGCCAAGATTTTAGGGGGAACTCCTACGAGCAGTACTTC.

V and J are TRBV5-1 and TRBJ2-3; the match to TRBD2 covers 9 bases. This CDR3 region has 14 residues. J gave up 5 bases and V 0 bases, and 1 base lay outside the gene matches. In germline, CDR1 is SGHRS, CDR2 YFSETQ. The CDR3 loop reads CASSLASGEDTQYF. CDR3 nucleotides: TGCGCCAGCAGCTTGGCTAGCGGGGAAGATACGCAGTATTTT. Variable domain in full (rest from reference TRBV5-1 and TRBJ2-3): KAGVTQTPRYLIKTRGQQVTLSCSPISGHRSVSWYQQTPGQGLQFLFEYFSETQRNKGNFPGRFSGRQFSNSRSEMNVSTLELGDSALYLCASSLASGEDTQYFGPGTRLTVL.

V and J are TRBV18 and TRBJ1-2; D is unresolved. This CDR3 is built from 13 residues. Germline V gene data show CDR1 as KGHSH and CDR2 as LQKENI. Trimming pared 6 bases from V and 8 bases from J, leaving 16 bases between. The CDR3 spells CASSHSEGRGYTF. In nucleotides, the CDR3 is TGTGCCAGCTCCCACTCGGAGGGAAGAGGCTACACCTTC.

V is TRBV3-1 (or the pseudogene TRBV3-2) and J is TRBJ2-3; a weak D match, TRBD2 (5 bases). Trimming left V 0 bases short and J 3 bases short, with 10 bases between. Germline values: CDR1 LGHDT, CDR2 YNNKEL (reference sequence). This CDR3 contains 15 residues. The CDR3 DNA reads TGTGCCAGCAGCCAAGATAGAGGCGGGACAGATACGCAGTATTTT. This translates into CASSQDRGGTDTQYF.

The genes are TRBV12-3 or TRBV12-4 and TRBJ1-2, with D perhaps TRBD1 (5 bases). The V end lost 3 bases, the J end lost 7 bases, and 9 bases lay between the germline ends. The CDR3 is 12 amino acids. CDR3 protein: CASSFGGGGYTF. CDR3 bases: TGTGCCAGCAGTTTCGGGGGGGGTGGCTACACCTTC.